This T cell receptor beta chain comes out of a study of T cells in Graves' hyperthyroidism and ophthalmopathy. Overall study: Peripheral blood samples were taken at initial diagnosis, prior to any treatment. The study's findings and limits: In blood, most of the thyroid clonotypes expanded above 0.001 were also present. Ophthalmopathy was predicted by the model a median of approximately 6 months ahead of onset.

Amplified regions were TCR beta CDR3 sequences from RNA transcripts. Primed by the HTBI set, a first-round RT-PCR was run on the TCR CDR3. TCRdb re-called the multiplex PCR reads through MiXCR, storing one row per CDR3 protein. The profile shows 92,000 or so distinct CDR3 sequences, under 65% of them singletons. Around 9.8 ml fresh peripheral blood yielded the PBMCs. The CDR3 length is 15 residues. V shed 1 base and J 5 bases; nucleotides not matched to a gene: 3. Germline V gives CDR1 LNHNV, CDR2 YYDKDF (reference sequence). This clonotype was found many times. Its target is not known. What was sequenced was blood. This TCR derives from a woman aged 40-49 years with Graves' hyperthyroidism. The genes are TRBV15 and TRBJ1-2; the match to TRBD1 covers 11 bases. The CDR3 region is CATSRAGTGGYGYTF. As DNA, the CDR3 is TGTGCCACCAGCAGAGCCGGGACAGGGGGTTATGGCTACACCTTC.